Following are 8 T cell receptor beta chains from one sample sequenced in a study of T-cell reconstitution after alpha-beta-depleted transplantation in children. Preparation of the TCRbeta library used unique molecular identifiers. TCRdb reprocessed the PCR reads with MiXCR, giving one entry per CDR3 protein. The data show roughly 350,000 distinct CDR3 sequences, 9% to 12% seen once. The specimen comprised PBMCs from the stem cell graft donor, sampled from the stem cell graft. All receptors derive from a human donor who donated a stem cell graft to a child with acute lymphoblastic leukemia.

This clonotype was observed a few times. CDR3 amino acids: CASSYKNIQYF. The CDR3 nucleotides read TGTGCCAGCAGTTACAAAAACATTCAGTACTTC. The V and J genes are TRBV6-2 or TRBV6-3 and TRBJ2-4; no firm D call. Germline V gene data show CDR1 as MNHEY and CDR2 as SVGEGT. The CDR3 length is 11 residues. The V and J ends lost 2 bases and 4 bases respectively, with 0 bases between them.

The sample holds many counts of this clonotype. The chain links TRBV7-8 to TRBJ2-3; D not certain. V lost 1 base and J 2 bases, leaving 10 bases between the germline ends. Germline values: CDR1 SGHVS, CDR2 FQNEAQ. The CDR3 covers 15 residues. In DNA form, the CDR3 reads TGTGCCAGCAGCTTAGTAGGAGTAACCACAGATACGCAGTATTTT. The encoded protein is CASSLVGVTTDTQYF.

This chain links TRBV4-2 with TRBJ2-2; no definite D call. CDR3 length: 12 amino acids. V lost 6 bases and J 2 bases, leaving 4 bases between the germline ends. Looked up from germline, CDR1 is LGHNA and CDR2 is YNFKEQ. CDR3 sequence reads: CASSHNTGELFF. The DNA of the CDR3 is TGTGCCAGCAGTCATAACACCGGGGAGCTGTTTTTT.

This clonotype was seen a single time. The V gene is TRBV7-2, the J gene TRBJ2-1; 15 bases are shared with TRBD2. Germline assignment: CDR1 SGHTA and CDR2 FQGNSA. This CDR3 is 15 amino acids long. Trimming cost V 3 bases and J 14 bases; bases outside gene matches: 8. The CDR3 here is CASSFGGLAGGPKFF. CDR3 nucleotides: TGTGCCAGCAGCTTTGGAGGACTAGCGGGAGGGCCTAAGTTCTTC.

The table lists this clonotype with a few counts. CDR3 sequence (DNA): TGTGCCAGCAGCAACCGTGGGCAGGGCCTCTACGAGCAGTACTTC. Protein: CASSNRGQGLYEQYF. The chain has TRBV7-2 and TRBJ2-7; D possibly corresponds to TRBD1 (5 bases). V lost 5 bases to trimming and J lost 3 bases, with 17 bases between them. Germline values: CDR1 SGHTA, CDR2 FQGNSA. The CDR3 is 15 residues long.

The chain joins TRBV29-1 to TRBJ2-1, with 8 bases lining up with TRBD1. There are 12 residues in the CDR3. The germline CDR1 and CDR2 sequences are SQVTM and ANQGSEA. The V gene end was trimmed by 4 bases and the J gene end by 7 bases; junction bases not matched to a gene: 3. The CDR3 sequence: CSVGQGRNEQFF. The CDR3 nucleotides read TGCAGCGTTGGACAGGGGCGGAATGAGCAGTTCTTC.

The rearrangement links TRBV3-1 to TRBJ2-5; D gene uncertain. The V end was cut by 4 bases, the J end by 2 bases, with 11 bases between. From germline, CDR1 is LGHDT and CDR2 YNNKEL (reference sequence). The CDR3 is 14 amino acids. CDR3 sequence (DNA): TGTGCCAGCAGCCTGGCCGCGGCTCAAGAGACCCAGTACTTC. Amino acids: CASSLAAAQETQYF.

This clonotype has a handful of counts. The V call is TRBV15, the J call TRBJ2-7, with 12 nucleotides matching TRBD2. The CDR3 extends over 16 amino acids. V shed 0 bases and J 4 bases; nucleotides not matched to a gene: 4. CDR1 is LNHNV and CDR2 is YYDKDF in the germline V gene (reference sequence). The CDR3 sequence: CATSRDVGLAGYEQYF. CDR3 DNA: TGTGCCACCAGCAGAGATGTGGGACTAGCGGGTTACGAGCAGTACTTC.